This TCR beta chain was obtained from a study of PD-L1 blockade in urothelial cancer listed by TCRdb under 2017. Context from the whole study: Therapy was started around 2014 for all patients, and atezolizumab 1,200 mg was administered intravenously every 3 weeks. Durable clinical benefit was achieved by nine patients but not by the remaining 20. Pretreatment tumor samples and matched peripheral blood, collected serially before and after atezolizumab treatment, underwent TCR sequencing. Pretreatment blood TCR-seq was available for about 27 patients, at least one posttreatment blood collection was obtained for some 24 patients, and tumor TCR-seq was available for some 24 patients. Somatic, immune and clinical correlates of response to PD-L1 blockade with atezolizumab in urothelial cancer were the focus of an exploratory multi-omic analysis. About 90% of the roughly 29 patients were males with bladder-origin urothelial cancer, and about 60% of the roughly 29 reported a prior smoking history. Blood samples were analyzed at two time points: 3 weeks after treatment start (second dose) and 6 weeks after treatment start. Patients had an ECOG performance status of 0 or 1 and had received between 0 and 3 prior chemotherapy regimens. A median of about 150,000 T cells and 80,000 or so unique TCRs was obtained from blood samples, and a median clonality of around 0.08 was observed. In the same patients, pretreatment tumors underwent whole exome sequencing and RNA sequencing in addition to TCR sequencing. Durable clinical benefit meant progression-free survival longer than 6 months, and TCR features were also tested against progression-free and overall survival.

The label giving this sample's time point can be read as: pretreatment peripheral blood. A cohort of 25 to 30 patients with locally advanced or metastatic urothelial carcinoma, treated at Memorial Sloan Kettering on a trial protocol, was included. Peripheral blood mononuclear cells were collected pretreatment and during treatment, at between 1 and 8 total time points per patient. The Qiagen DNeasy Blood extraction kit was used to purify genomic DNA from total PBMCs and from tumor samples. PBMCs were collected pretreatment and during treatment and were isolated and stored as previously described. Comments on this clone: Its antigen target is currently unknown. One base away there is no much larger clone; base qualities are not given.

Synthetic TCR analog templates were spiked into each PCR to estimate absolute template abundance from read counts. TCRbeta CDR3 regions were amplified from genomic DNA with bias-controlled V and J gene primers using the immunoSEQ assay. Sequencing of rearranged TCRbeta segments was done at approximately 20X coverage. In the original analysis: Sequencing errors were corrected by clustering and CDR3s were annotated against IMGT to assign V, D and J genes. Only productive TCRbeta rearrangements were used in downstream analyses, excluding out-of-frame or stop-codon sequences. Clonality was computed as one minus Shannon entropy normalized by the log of the number of unique productive sequences. Clones differing between time points or between blood and tumor were identified using Fisher's exact test with Benjamini-Hochberg correction, with an adjusted p below 0.01 applied as the threshold. This is the immuneACCESS table as TCRdb keeps it, with only in-frame sequences that have V and J called. A part of the clones is gone; compared with another copy, unresolved V genes explain less than half, and the rest is unexplained. V, J and clone size reflect that table, while D and trimming were determined from the DNA. Recorded for this sample are roughly 87,000 clones; more than 70% of them occurred a single time. The ten largest clones capture roughly 0.99% of the sample.

Via the germline V gene, CDR1 is SGHRS and CDR2 YFSETQ. At the junction V is shortened by 0 bases and J by 2 bases, with 10 bases in between. From the cysteine through the phenylalanine, the CDR3 covers 15 amino acids. The entry retains the CDR3 DNA only, 45 bases that are in frame from base 1. Paper-wide results and their limitations: Because the sample size was small (n ≈ 29) and many exploratory analyses were performed, the results are intended to be hypothesis-generating. A pretreatment peripheral blood TCR clonality below the median was linked to improved progression-free and overall survival. Greater expansion of tumor-associated TCR clones in peripheral blood 3 weeks after the start of treatment was observed in patients with durable benefit (n ≈ 20, p = 0.022).

The source is a woman older than 75 with urothelial cancer. The material sequenced was PBMCs, taken around atezolizumab (anti-PD-L1) treatment. This chain is built from TRBV5-1 and TRBJ2-3; the D gene assignment is ambiguous. For the CDR3, the sequence is CASSLVSPSTDTQYF. The base sequence is TGCGCCAGCAGCTTGGTCAGTCCCTCCACAGATACGCAGTATTTT. Where the CDR3 stops, the reference TRBV5-1 and TRBJ2-3 genes take over; the full variable domain is KAGVTQTPRYLIKTRGQQVTLSCSPISGHRSVSWYQQTPGQGLQFLFEYFSETQRNKGNFPGRFSGRQFSNSRSEMNVSTLELGDSALYLCASSLVSPSTDTQYFGPGTRLTVL.